The 16 T cell receptor beta chains listed next were all sequenced from one sample in a study of T cells after yellow fever vaccination. One entry per CDR3 protein results from TCRdb running MiXCR on the 5' RACE reads. The data show 200,000 to 250,000 distinct CDR3 sequences, about 7% seen once. Material: CD4+ T cells sorted from PBMCs, obtained 15 days after the yellow fever booster vaccination. The receptors were gathered from a man younger than 40 who received the YFV17D yellow fever vaccine.

The chain links TRBV5-1 to TRBJ2-3, with D unclear. V dropped 4 bases and J dropped 6 bases, with 18 bases sitting between them. This CDR3 has 15 residues. Germline assignment: CDR1 SGHRS and CDR2 YFSETQ. CDR3 nucleotides: TGCGCCAGCAGCGTTCAAGGGTGGGGAACCGATACGCAGTATTTT. Translation gives CASSVQGWGTDTQYF.

Regarding this clonotype: One base away lies a much larger clone, so this may be a sequencing read error. The chain combines TRBV7-2 with TRBJ2-5; 11 bases are a match to TRBD2. From germline, CDR1 is SGHTA and CDR2 FQGNSA. The CDR3 loop spans 15 amino acids. The CDR3 DNA is TGTGCCAGAAGCTTGGGGACTAGCGGTGCAGGGACCCAGTACTTC. This translates into CARSLGTSGAGTQYF. Full variable domain (remainder filled in from reference TRBV7-2 and TRBJ2-5): GAGVSQSPSNKVTEKGKDVELRCDPISGHTALYWYRQSLGQGLEFLIYFQGNSAPDKSGLPSDRFSAERTGGSVSTLTIQRTQQEDSAVYLCARSLGTSGAGTQYFGPGTRLLVL.

This clonotype was detected a few times. The rearrangement joins TRBV11-2 to TRBJ2-3; TRBD2 agrees at 7 bases. This CDR3 comprises 18 residues. The trim removed 4 bases at V and 4 bases at J, leaving 17 bases unmatched. CDR1 and CDR2 (germline): SGHAT, FQNNGV. Here the CDR3 reads CASSSPRAGPRPPDTQYF. CDR3 coding DNA: TGTGCCAGCAGCTCACCTCGAGCGGGACCCCGCCCGCCAGATACGCAGTATTTT.

The CDR3 protein is CASSFDNTYEQYF. The CDR3 DNA follows: TGCGCCAGCAGCTTTGACAACACCTACGAGCAGTACTTC. The chain couples TRBV5-1 to TRBJ2-7; the D is unclear. Per the germline V gene, CDR1 is SGHRS and CDR2 is YFSETQ. With 2 bases removed from V and 2 bases from J, the gap between germline ends came to 8 bases. The CDR3 is made up of 13 amino acids.

In its sample, this clonotype was seen many times. J is TRBJ2-5 and V is TRBV10-3; 7 bases fit TRBD2. CDR3 length: 14 amino acids. V shed 5 bases, J shed 5 bases, and the junction held 8 bases outside the gene matches. Germline V gene data show CDR1 as ENHRY and CDR2 as SYGVKD. This CDR3 is CAISTGVREETQYF. Here the CDR3 DNA reads TGTGCCATCAGTACGGGTGTGCGGGAGGAGACCCAGTACTTC.

This clonotype was seen only a few times. V and J are TRBV4-3 and TRBJ2-7; TRBD2 matches at 7 bases. The CDR3 has 14 residues. V lost 3 bases and J lost 6; bases outside the gene matches: 8. In germline, CDR1 is LGHNA, CDR2 YSLEER. The CDR3 DNA follows: TGCGCCAGCAGCCAGGGGATCCCTAGCGGCGAGCAGTACTTC. Protein product: CASSQGIPSGEQYF.

There are a few counts of this clonotype. The rearrangement joins TRBV12-2 to TRBJ1-5; the tabulated D call, TRBD1, remains unverified against the DNA. TRBV12-2 is assigned pseudogene status. The CDR3 loop spans 14 amino acids. The CDR3 DNA reads TGTGCAAGTCGCTTGGGACAGGGGACTCAGCCCCAGCATTTT. Amino acids: CASRLGQGTQPQHF.

The gene calls are TRBV6-2 or TRBV6-3 and TRBJ2-7; 7 bases are shared with TRBD1. With V trimmed by 5 bases and J by 0 bases, 7 bases remained unmatched. The V gene's germline CDR1 is MNHEY and CDR2 SVGEGT. The CDR3 runs to 15 residues. The CDR3 loop reads CASSAYRDSSYEQYF. Written as DNA, the CDR3 is TGTGCCAGCAGTGCATACCGGGACAGCTCCTACGAGCAGTACTTC.

This rearrangement joins TRBV5-4 to TRBJ2-7; D not resolved. This CDR3 is 14 amino acids long. In germline, CDR1 is SGHNT, CDR2 YYREEE (reference sequence). The ends were cut back, 1 base at V and 6 bases at J, with 14 bases in the middle. CDR3 residues: CASSLTAKSAEQYF. The CDR3 DNA sequence: TGTGCCAGCAGCTTGACAGCTAAGTCAGCCGAGCAGTACTTC.

This clonotype was seen repeatedly, ten times or more. The chain is built from TRBV20-1 and TRBJ1-1; tentatively, D is TRBD1 (6 bases). This CDR3 comprises 13 residues. The germline CDR1 and CDR2 sequences are DFQATT and SNEGSKA (reference sequence). Trimming took off 3 bases at V and 6 bases at J, with 14 bases between the two ends. In DNA form, the CDR3 reads TGCAGTGCTAGTCGGCACAGGGACGCTGAAGCTTTCTTT. It is translated as CSASRHRDAEAFF.

There are many counts of this clonotype. The V gene is TRBV20-1, the J gene TRBJ2-3; D not resolved. CDR3 size: 13 residues. Looked up from germline, CDR1 is DFQATT and CDR2 is SNEGSKA (reference sequence). The V and J ends lost 2 bases and 0 bases respectively, with 6 bases between them. CDR3 in DNA: TGCAGTGCTAGATTCCCTAGCACAGATACGCAGTATTTT. Translated: CSARFPSTDTQYF.

This clonotype was observed at least ten times. The chain couples TRBV20-1 to TRBJ2-7, with D possibly being TRBD1 or TRBD2 (7 bases each). The CDR3 covers 15 residues. V was cut by 7 bases and J by 0 bases, with 19 bases left in between. Germline V gene data show CDR1 as DFQATT and CDR2 as SNEGSKA (reference sequence). CDR3 protein: CSVPGRAGGSYEQYF. The DNA for the CDR3 is TGCAGTGTTCCAGGGAGGGCAGGGGGCTCCTACGAGCAGTACTTC.

Only a few counts were recorded for this clonotype. The rearrangement links TRBV3-1 to TRBJ2-4; no reliable D call. Per the germline V gene, CDR1 is LGHDT and CDR2 is YNNKEL (reference sequence). There are 15 residues in the CDR3. V shed 1 base and J shed 5 bases, with 12 bases lying between them. CDR3 nucleotide sequence: TGTGCCAGCAGCCAAGGGTGGCGCGCCGAAAACATTCAGTACTTC. This sequence encodes CASSQGWRAENIQYF. Full variable domain (outside the CDR3, taken from reference TRBV3-1 and TRBJ2-4): DTAVSQTPKYLVTQMGNDKSIKCEQNLGHDTMYWYKQDSKKFLKIMFSYNNKELIINETVPNRFSPKSPDKAHLNLHINSLELGDSAVYFCASSQGWRAENIQYFGAGTRLSVL.

This clonotype was seen a handful of times. The chain combines TRBV7-2 with TRBJ2-5; D is possibly TRBD1 (5 bases). The CDR3 runs 15 residues. V gave up 5 bases and J gave up 5 bases, with 18 bases separating them. CDR1 SGHTA and CDR2 FQGNSA come from the germline V gene. The CDR3 DNA follows: TGTGCCAGCAGCCCAGGGTGGGTGCCGATGGAGACCCAGTACTTC. It encodes CASSPGWVPMETQYF.

The gene calls are TRBV5-1 and TRBJ2-3; perhaps TRBD1 as D (5 bases). Germline values: CDR1 SGHRS, CDR2 YFSETQ. The CDR3 is 14 residues long. Trimming took off 0 bases at V and 5 bases at J, with 10 bases between the two ends. CDR3 coding DNA: TGCGCCAGCAGCTTGGAGGCAGGGCTAGATACGCAGTATTTT. Amino acids: CASSLEAGLDTQYF.

The CDR3 loop is CASSYSPTPEYEQYF. Written as DNA, the CDR3 is TGTGCCAGCAGTTACTCCCCCACCCCCGAATACGAGCAGTACTTC. The rearrangement joins TRBV6-5 to TRBJ2-7; the D is unclear. With 0 bases removed from V and 4 bases from J, the gap between germline ends came to 13 bases. Germline CDR1 is MNHEY and CDR2 is SVGAGI. This CDR3 spans 15 amino acids.